This TCR beta chain was captured in a study of shared clonotypes between healthy human individuals (dated by TCRdb to the early 2020s). Study-wide context: A couple of women and three men aged 18 to 49 years were included in the cohort. For each donor, three plates each were used for CD4 naive and CD4 memory, two plates were used for CD8 naive, and one plate was used for CD8 memory. The study deeply sequenced blood TCR repertoires of five healthy adults to estimate repertoire size and the extent of clonotype sharing between individuals. To increase sequencing depth and limit assay-specific biases, TCR repertoire library preparation and sequencing were carried out by different laboratories using diverse techniques. Between about 0.94 and 8.9 billion PBMCs per donor were obtained by leukapheresis.

Comments on this clone: This receptor's antigen is unknown. Base qualities are not at hand, and no much larger clone is one base apart.

Donors were healthy HIV-negative adults with no recently reported acute infections or vaccinations. Every donor was a Caucasian adult residing in Nashville, Tennessee, USA. CD4+ T cells were enriched by magnetic negative selection; naive cells were then positively selected on CD45RA, and the negative fraction formed the memory subset. After blood collection by leukapheresis, PBMCs were isolated using Ficoll-Histopaque density gradient centrifugation and then cryopreserved in the vapor phase of liquid nitrogen. Analytical flow cytometry was used to check the purity and quantity of every magnetically sorted T cell population. From each sorted fraction, genomic DNA was isolated and quantified by UV absorbance on a Nanodrop 2000c. Using the deep immunoSEQ assay, TCR CDR3 regions were amplified from genomic DNA by multiplex PCR. Genomic DNA extracted from each cell subset was distributed evenly over all wells of several immunoSEQ 96-well plates, and each plate served as one replicate. For sorted subsets, each replicate PCR was loaded with approximately 0.2 ug genomic DNA, equivalent to 30,000 or so T cell genomes. The purified libraries were quantified using a Qubit 3.0 fluorometer, sized with a Bioanalyzer 2100, and then quantified again using the KAPA Library Quantification kit. Every immunoSEQ 96-well plate was sequenced on a separate single-read 150-cycle Illumina NextSeq 550 flow cell. Regarding the original processing steps: Because only junctional sequences without quality scores were contained in the immunoSEQ output, filtering matching that applied to full-length reads could not be performed. To assign V/J genes and CDR3, sequences were annotated against IMGT germline references using PyIR, a Python wrapper for IgBLAST v1.9. Any read was removed if the V/J assignment was weak (E-value above 1e-6), the CDR3 was missing, or the read contained stop codons, out-of-frame junctions, or ambiguous translated residues. V3J clonotypes were defined by identical inferred V gene, J gene, and CDR3 amino acid sequence. The percentage overlap between two repertoires was calculated by dividing the number of shared unique clonotypes by the size of the smaller repertoire. Richness of each repertoire was evaluated using RTK rarefaction, the Chao1 estimator, and Recon v2.1 estimates of unobserved clonotypes. OLGA was used to compute generation probabilities for all TCRbeta clonotypes that the gDNA method yielded from several donors. The table was pulled from immuneACCESS by TCRdb, which kept in-frame rearrangements only. Such tables lose some clones; where checked, under half of the loss comes from unresolved V genes, and the rest has no known cause. D and trimming were read from the DNA, whereas the V and J calls and clone size are those reported in that table. The sample contains over a million clones, about 80% of them found a single time. The top ten hold 0.55% to 0.7% of the sample.

General findings and caveats noted by the study authors: Rarefaction of sorted-subset datasets indicated incomplete sequencing despite the large sequencing depth. When a handful of donors were compared, the shared fraction of clonotypes was roughly 5% for naive CD4, 3.5% for naive CD8, 2% to 2.5% for memory CD4, and less than 0.5% for memory CD8. Pairwise subsampling indicated that sequencing depth was expected to affect the degree of clonotype sharing among donors. Because the study included only a small number of donors, the genetic and exposure-history diversity represented was limited. Compared with non-shared clonotypes, clonotypes shared by all four sorted-subset donors had higher generation probabilities. Only blood was sampled, and tissue TCR repertoires likely differ from those in blood. Naive subsets generally had larger estimated clonotype richness than memory subsets did.

This TCR was sampled from a man aged 18-30 years in good health. Some clones in this sample may be carry-over from other donors' samples. Sequencing input: memory CD4+ T cells from PBMCs. Reading the label with the study, this specimen's cell subset or site is: CD45RA-negative fraction.

This receptor carries the CDR3 CASRREGGYTF. In nucleotides, the sequence is TGTGCCAGCAGGAGGGAGGGGGGCTACACCTTC. The sequence joins TRBV6-1 to TRBJ1-2; the D gene is perhaps TRBD1, on 5 matching bases. V is pared back by 6 bases and J by 8 bases, with 10 bases lying between the germline termini. Looking up the germline V gene yields CDR1 MNHNS and CDR2 SASEGT. From the cysteine up to the phenylalanine, the CDR3 has a length of 11 residues. The CDR3 DNA has 33 bases and is translated from base 1.